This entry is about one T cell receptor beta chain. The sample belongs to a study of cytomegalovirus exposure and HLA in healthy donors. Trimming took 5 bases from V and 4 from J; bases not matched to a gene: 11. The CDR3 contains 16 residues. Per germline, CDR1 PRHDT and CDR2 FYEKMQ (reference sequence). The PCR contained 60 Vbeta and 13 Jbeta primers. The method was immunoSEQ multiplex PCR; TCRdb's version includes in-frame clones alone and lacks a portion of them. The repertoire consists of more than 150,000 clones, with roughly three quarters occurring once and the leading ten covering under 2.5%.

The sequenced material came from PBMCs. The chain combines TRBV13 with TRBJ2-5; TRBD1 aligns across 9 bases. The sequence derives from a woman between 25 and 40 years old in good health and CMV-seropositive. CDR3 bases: TGTGCCAGCAGCGGCCCCCGGGACAGGGTATTAGAGACCCAGTACTTC. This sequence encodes CASSGPRDRVLETQYF.